The 10 T cell receptor beta chains presented below share a single source sample, sequenced in a study of response to subunit inactivated influenza vaccine. TCRdb recomputed calls from the RT-PCR reads with MiXCR, one row per CDR3 protein. This table holds some 570,000 distinct CDR3 sequences, roughly 10% found once. The same sample was also used in a study of T cells expressing NK-cell markers. According to that study: The cDNA for TCR beta came from 5'RACE template switching with UMIs.

The input for sequencing was PBMCs from blood, taken on the day of vaccination. Every receptor here comes from a man aged 45-65 years who received an inactivated influenza vaccine.

The sample holds a few counts of this clonotype. The J gene is TRBJ2-1, the V gene TRBV7-9; a weak D match, TRBD2 (5 bases). Per the germline V gene, CDR1 is SEHNR and CDR2 is FQNEAQ (reference sequence). The CDR3 runs 14 residues. V shed 5 bases and J shed 4 bases, with 12 bases lying between them. The CDR3 DNA reads TGTGCCAGCAGCAAACTAGATCTTTACAATGAGCAGTTCTTC. This encodes CASSKLDLYNEQFF.

This clonotype has a count of ten or more. This chain's CDR3 is CASSQGAEQYF. The CDR3 DNA is TGCGCCAGCAGCCAAGGAGCCGAGCAGTACTTC. The V gene is TRBV4-1, the J gene TRBJ2-7; D not resolved. Germline V gives CDR1 MGHRA, CDR2 YSYEKL. V lost 1 base to trimming and J lost 6 bases, with 4 bases between them. The CDR3 is 11 amino acids.

This rearrangement joins TRBV12-3 or TRBV12-4 to TRBJ2-5; either TRBD1 or TRBD2 may supply D (5 bases each). V lost 7 bases to trimming and J lost 4 bases, with 16 bases between them. The CDR3 has 14 residues. The CDR3 loop is CASTKPGLGETQYF. CDR3 DNA sequence: TGTGCCAGCACCAAACCGGGGCTCGGAGAGACCCAGTACTTC.

This clonotype was observed many times. The chain employs TRBV12-3 or TRBV12-4 and TRBJ1-1, with TRBD1 matching 10 bases. The CDR3 runs to 14 residues. Losses at the gene ends were 5 bases for V and 4 bases for J; bases not matched to a gene: 4. This CDR3 reads CASSLGTGATEAFF. The CDR3 nucleotides are TGTGCCAGCAGTCTCGGGACAGGGGCCACTGAAGCTTTCTTT.

This clonotype has more than one count but fewer than ten. The V gene is TRBV15, the J gene TRBJ1-5; TRBD1 matches 7 bases. Germline V CDR1 and CDR2: LNHNV, YYDKDF (reference sequence). Germline trimming cut 5 bases from V and 0 bases from J; bases unmatched to any gene: 4. This CDR3 is 15 amino acids long. In nucleotides, the CDR3 is TGTGCCACCAGCCGACAGGGAAATAGCAATCAGCCCCAGCATTTT. It is translated as CATSRQGNSNQPQHF.

This clonotype was observed a few times. V gene TRBV6-5 combines with J gene TRBJ2-1; 12 bases map to TRBD2. CDR1 and CDR2 from the germline V gene are MNHEY and SVGAGI. There are 18 residues in the CDR3. Germline trimming cut 0 bases from V and 6 bases from J; bases unmatched to any gene: 9. The chain's CDR3 is CASSYSKTRTSGINEQFF. The CDR3 DNA is TGTGCCAGCAGTTACTCGAAAACGCGGACTAGCGGGATCAATGAGCAGTTCTTC.

This clonotype was counted between two and nine times. This chain uses TRBV11-2 with TRBJ2-7; TRBD1 agrees at 8 bases. V was clipped by 5 bases and J by 8 bases; unmatched bases: 8. This CDR3 has 13 residues. From germline, CDR1 is SGHAT and CDR2 FQNNGV. For the CDR3, the DNA is TGTGCCAGCAGCGCAAACAGGGGGTGGAAGCAGTACTTC. Its protein product is CASSANRGWKQYF.

In this sample, this clonotype turned up a few times. The chain combines TRBV10-3 with TRBJ2-7, with 10 bases lining up with TRBD1. Trimming removed 8 bases from V and 1 base from J; junction bases left unmatched: 5. The CDR3 is 14 residues long. CDR1 is ENHRY, CDR2 SYGVKD, per germline. CDR3 in amino acids: CAIGGGQGSYEQYF. The CDR3 coding sequence is TGTGCCATCGGCGGGGGACAGGGGTCCTACGAGCAGTACTTC.

This clonotype was observed at least ten times. The chain recombines TRBV4-1 with TRBJ1-3; D is ambiguous. Germline CDR1 is MGHRA and CDR2 is YSYEKL. CDR3 length: 14 residues. V gave up 1 base and J gave up 3 bases, with 7 bases separating them. In nucleotides, the CDR3 is TGCGCCAGCAGCCAAGCTGGGATTGGAAACACCATATATTTT. This sequence encodes CASSQAGIGNTIYF.

On this clonotype: One base away lies a much larger clone, so this may be a sequencing read error. The chain carries TRBV6-2 or TRBV6-3 and TRBJ2-7; D gene ambiguous. This CDR3 comprises 11 residues. Germline CDR1 MNHEY, CDR2 SVGEGT. V shed 2 bases and J shed 2 bases, with 1 base lying between them. The CDR3 spells CASSYAYEQYF. The CDR3 DNA reads TGTGCCAGCAGTTACGCCTACGAGCAGTACTTC.